Listed below are T cell receptor beta chains from one sample, sequenced in a study of Ad26.COV2.S vaccination and SARS-CoV-2 variants. Using immunoSEQ multiplex PCR, the repertoire was profiled, and TCRdb retains in-frame clones only, with some absent. The table has 300,000 to 400,000 clones, about 87% seen once. This sample comprised peripheral blood, obtained in a trial of Ad26.COV2.S vaccine versus placebo. The receptors were gathered from a person aged 18-65 years who received the Ad26.COV2.S COVID-19 vaccine or a placebo. Each CDR3 is given with its conserved first and last residue. The D gene is left open where the match is weak. The size field is filled for only some rows; it gives once, few, many or a size class.

clone_size: -; v_call: TRBV2; d_call: -; j_call: TRBJ2-3; cdr3_aa: CASSQAGGDTQYF; cdr3_nt: TGTGCCAGCAGCCAGGCCGGTGGGGATACGCAGTATTTT
clone_size: -; v_call: TRBV19; d_call: TRBD1; j_call: TRBJ2-2; cdr3_aa: CASIGRGHTGELFF; cdr3_nt: TGTGCCAGTATTGGCAGGGGGCATACCGGGGAGCTGTTTTTT
clone_size: -; v_call: TRBV2; d_call: -; j_call: TRBJ2-2; cdr3_aa: CASEGGFGTGELFF; cdr3_nt: TGTGCCAGCGAGGGAGGTTTTGGGACCGGGGAGCTGTTTTTT
clone_size: once; v_call: TRBV30; d_call: -; j_call: TRBJ2-2; cdr3_aa: CAWRYTLDTGELFF; cdr3_nt: TGTGCCTGGAGGTACACTCTCGACACCGGGGAGCTGTTTTTT
clone_size: -; v_call: TRBV28; d_call: -; j_call: TRBJ2-7; cdr3_aa: CASSTPGAVLSYEQYF; cdr3_nt: TGTGCCAGCAGCACCCCTGGGGCAGTTCTTTCCTACGAGCAGTACTTC
clone_size: -; v_call: TRBV10-3; d_call: TRBD2; j_call: TRBJ2-2; cdr3_aa: CAISYSGRGGELFF; cdr3_nt: TGTGCCATCAGTTATAGCGGGAGAGGCGGGGAGCTGTTTTTT
clone_size: -; v_call: TRBV9; d_call: TRBD1; j_call: TRBJ1-4; cdr3_aa: CASSPSLPDRGLNEKLFF; cdr3_nt: TGTGCCAGCAGCCCGAGTTTACCAGACAGGGGGCTAAATGAAAAACTGTTTTTT
clone_size: -; v_call: TRBV14; d_call: -; j_call: TRBJ1-1; cdr3_aa: CASSQVWARENTEAFF; cdr3_nt: TGTGCCAGCAGCCAAGTTTGGGCCAGGGAGAACACTGAAGCTTTCTTT
clone_size: -; v_call: TRBV6-6; d_call: -; j_call: TRBJ1-4; cdr3_aa: CASSYRPNEKLFF; cdr3_nt: TGTGCCAGCAGTTATCGTCCTAATGAAAAACTGTTTTTT
clone_size: -; v_call: TRBV27; d_call: -; j_call: TRBJ1-1; cdr3_aa: CASSFSGQLYTEAFF; cdr3_nt: TGTGCCAGCAGTTTTAGTGGACAGTTGTACACTGAAGCTTTCTTT
clone_size: -; v_call: TRBV24-1; d_call: -; j_call: TRBJ2-5; cdr3_aa: CATSESGPGETQYF; cdr3_nt: TGTGCCACCAGTGAGTCGGGACCCGGGGAGACCCAGTACTTC
clone_size: -; v_call: TRBV11-2; d_call: -; j_call: TRBJ1-5; cdr3_aa: CASSGGVSNQPQHF; cdr3_nt: TGTGCCAGCAGCGGCGGCGTCAGCAATCAGCCCCAGCATTTT
clone_size: -; v_call: TRBV23-1; d_call: -; j_call: TRBJ1-6; cdr3_aa: CASSQRGGYNSPLHF; cdr3_nt: TGCGCCAGCAGTCAGCGGGGGGGATATAATTCACCCCTCCACTTT
clone_size: -; v_call: TRBV7-9; d_call: -; j_call: TRBJ2-2; cdr3_aa: CASSLISGETGELFF; cdr3_nt: TGTGCCAGCAGCTTGATAAGTGGGGAGACCGGGGAGCTGTTTTTT
clone_size: -; v_call: TRBV30; d_call: -; j_call: TRBJ2-3; cdr3_aa: CAWSEGLRMGTDTQYF; cdr3_nt: TGTGCCTGGAGTGAAGGACTCAGGATGGGCACAGATACGCAGTATTTT
clone_size: -; v_call: TRBV4-3; d_call: -; j_call: TRBJ2-1; cdr3_aa: CASSQEGRNEQFF; cdr3_nt: TGCGCCAGCAGCCAAGAAGGGAGGAATGAGCAGTTCTTC
clone_size: -; v_call: TRBV4-1; d_call: -; j_call: TRBJ2-7; cdr3_aa: CASSQAGRVDEQYF; cdr3_nt: TGCGCCAGCAGCCAAGCTGGCCGGGTCGACGAGCAGTACTTC
clone_size: once; v_call: TRBV15; d_call: -; j_call: TRBJ2-5; cdr3_aa: CATSPGFQETQYF; cdr3_nt: TGTGCCACCAGTCCGGGGTTCCAAGAGACCCAGTACTTC
clone_size: -; v_call: TRBV4-2; d_call: -; j_call: TRBJ1-1; cdr3_aa: CASSQAELKIEAFF; cdr3_nt: TGTGCCAGCAGCCAAGCGGAGCTGAAGATCGAAGCTTTCTTT
clone_size: few; v_call: TRBV4-2; d_call: TRBD1; j_call: TRBJ2-7; cdr3_aa: CASSFGQGGFGEQYF; cdr3_nt: TGTGCCAGCAGCTTTGGACAGGGGGGGTTTGGCGAGCAGTACTTC
clone_size: -; v_call: TRBV21-1; d_call: -; j_call: TRBJ2-1; cdr3_aa: CASTLGRLRYNEQFF; cdr3_nt: TGTGCCAGCACTCTAGGGAGACTACGATACAATGAGCAGTTCTTC
clone_size: -; v_call: TRBV19; d_call: -; j_call: TRBJ1-5; cdr3_aa: CASRREGRRVTPQHF; cdr3_nt: TGTGCCAGTCGGCGAGAAGGACGGAGGGTTACGCCCCAGCATTTT
clone_size: few; v_call: TRBV5-6; d_call: -; j_call: TRBJ1-5; cdr3_aa: CASSLGIDQPQHF; cdr3_nt: TGTGCCAGCAGCTTGGGGATTGATCAGCCCCAGCATTTT
clone_size: -; v_call: TRBV5-1; d_call: -; j_call: TRBJ1-3; cdr3_aa: CASSLAGQVSGNTIYF; cdr3_nt: TGCGCCAGCAGCTTGGCGGGACAAGTCTCTGGAAACACCATATATTTT
clone_size: -; v_call: TRBV6-1; d_call: -; j_call: TRBJ1-2; cdr3_aa: CASSEANYGYTF; cdr3_nt: TGTGCCAGCAGTGAGGCTAACTATGGCTACACCTTC
clone_size: -; v_call: TRBV2; d_call: TRBD2; j_call: TRBJ2-1; cdr3_aa: CASSAPSGRLRGTYNEQFF; cdr3_nt: TGTGCCAGCAGTGCCCCTAGCGGGAGGTTAAGGGGGACCTACAATGAGCAGTTCTTC
clone_size: few; v_call: TRBV9; d_call: -; j_call: TRBJ1-2; cdr3_aa: CASSADPDTANYGYTF; cdr3_nt: TGTGCCAGCAGCGCGGACCCTGATACCGCTAACTATGGCTACACCTTC
clone_size: once; v_call: TRBV9; d_call: TRBD2; j_call: TRBJ2-7; cdr3_aa: CASSPGGEQYF; cdr3_nt: TGTGCCAGCAGCCCCGGGGGGGAGCAGTACTTC
clone_size: -; v_call: TRBV5-1; d_call: -; j_call: TRBJ1-1; cdr3_aa: CASSLVRGTEAFF; cdr3_nt: TGCGCCAGCAGCTTGGTAAGGGGTACCGAAGCTTTCTTT
clone_size: -; v_call: TRBV3-1/TRBV3-2; d_call: -; j_call: TRBJ1-5; cdr3_aa: CASSQDLNQPQHF; cdr3_nt: TGTGCCAGCAGCCAAGATTTGAATCAGCCCCAGCATTTT
clone_size: -; v_call: TRBV5-1; d_call: TRBD2; j_call: TRBJ2-7; cdr3_aa: CASSTLAGKNEQYF; cdr3_nt: TGCGCCAGCAGCACACTAGCGGGAAAGAACGAGCAGTACTTC
clone_size: -; v_call: TRBV27; d_call: -; j_call: TRBJ2-5; cdr3_aa: CASSRLSMGETQYF; cdr3_nt: TGTGCCAGCAGTCGCCTTTCGATGGGAGAGACCCAGTACTTC
clone_size: -; v_call: TRBV19; d_call: -; j_call: TRBJ2-2; cdr3_aa: CASRELRRTTGELFF; cdr3_nt: TGTGCCAGTAGGGAATTACGGAGAACCACCGGGGAGCTGTTTTTT
clone_size: -; v_call: TRBV30; d_call: -; j_call: TRBJ1-6; cdr3_aa: CAWSLRGLLPLHF; cdr3_nt: TGTGCCTGGAGTCTGCGGGGTCTTTTGCCCCTCCACTTT
clone_size: -; v_call: TRBV9; d_call: TRBD1; j_call: TRBJ2-1; cdr3_aa: CASSPTVGDSFYNEQFF; cdr3_nt: TGTGCCAGCAGCCCCACCGTCGGGGACAGCTTCTACAATGAGCAGTTCTTC
clone_size: -; v_call: TRBV5-1; d_call: -; j_call: TRBJ2-7; cdr3_aa: CASSLAQGPYEQYF; cdr3_nt: TGCGCCAGCAGCTTGGCCCAAGGCCCCTACGAGCAGTACTTC
clone_size: -; v_call: TRBV5-1; d_call: TRBD2; j_call: TRBJ2-7; cdr3_aa: CASSSGLAGYEQYF; cdr3_nt: TGCGCCAGCAGCTCGGGACTAGCGGGCTACGAGCAGTACTTC